The following is a T cell receptor (beta chain) sequence with its context. Its antigen remains unknown. The data are from a study of cytomegalovirus exposure and HLA in healthy donors. Broader study findings: In vitro assays verified that three CMV-associated chains recognized CMV antigens specifically. About 87% or about 30% of the time was how often most TCR beta V segments were productive, according to an earlier analysis.

V gave up 1 base and J gave up 1 base, with 19 bases separating them. Germline values: CDR1 LNHNV, CDR2 YYDKDF (reference sequence). The CDR3 contains 18 residues. In the PCR, 60 Vbeta and 13 Jbeta primers were used. Study processing details: Later, an analysis found about 83 million unique TCR beta chains, and approximately 10 million of these were shared. Libraries were prepared by immunoSEQ multiplex PCR; TCRdb keeps only in-frame clonotypes and omits some of them. The DNA gave D and trimming, while V, J and clone size come from that table. The sample lists approximately 150,000 clones, 75% to 85% occurring once.

The sequenced material came from PBMCs. J is TRBJ1-1 and V is TRBV15; maybe TRBD1 (6 bases). This TCR was sampled from a woman aged 45-59 years in good health and CMV-seropositive. Here the CDR3 DNA reads TGTGCCACCAGCAGAGGAGTGGGACAAGGCCTTTCGAACACTGAAGCTTTCTTT. Translation: CATSRGVGQGLSNTEAFF. Combining the CDR3 with reference TRBV15 and TRBJ1-1 gives the whole variable domain DAMVIQNPRYQVTQFGKPVTLSCSQTLNHNVMYWYQQKSSQAPKLLFHYYDKDFNNEADTPDNFQSRRPNTSFCFLDIRSPGLGDTAMYLCATSRGVGQGLSNTEAFFGQGTRLTVV.